This T cell receptor beta chain emerged from a study of Graves' ophthalmopathy and Graves' hyperthyroidism. Whole-study results and caveats: Blood also harbored most expanded thyroid clonotypes above 0.001 frequency.

This clonotype has at least ten counts. No antigen is known for it. Using RNA transcripts, the TCR beta CDR3 regions were amplified. Second-round multiplex PCR came after first-round RT-PCR with HTBI primers. TCRdb ran MiXCR on the multiplex PCR reads and lists one entry per CDR3 protein. The table lists about 210,000 distinct CDR3 sequences, 29% of them singletons. This CDR3 contains 15 residues. Germline assignment: CDR1 SGHAT and CDR2 FQNNGV. Trimming took off 0 bases at V and 0 bases at J, with 9 bases between the two ends. The V gene is TRBV11-2, the J gene TRBJ2-7, with D possibly TRBD2 on 5 matching bases. Sequencing was carried out using peripheral blood. The receptor comes from a man aged 50 or older with Graves' ophthalmopathy. This CDR3 reads CASSLEDWSSYEQYF. The CDR3 DNA reads as TGTGCCAGCAGCTTAGAGGACTGGAGCTCCTACGAGCAGTACTTC.